One sample yielded the 18 T cell receptor beta chains listed below, sequenced in a study of blood T cell repertoires in COVID-19. Method: immunoSEQ multiplex PCR; TCRdb's copy keeps in-frame clones and lacks some. Of about 270,000 clones listed, around nine tenths are singletons. The source material was peripheral blood. Receptors originate from an older woman who had recovered from COVID-19.

This sequence joins TRBV5-8 and TRBJ1-5; 8 nucleotides match TRBD1. CDR1 SGHTS and CDR2 YDEGEE come from the germline V gene. There are 16 residues in the CDR3. The V segment lost 5 bases and the J segment 1 base; nucleotides outside the gene matches: 8. CDR3 DNA: TGTGCCAGCAGGTCCCGGACAGGGCTAAGCAATCAGCCCCAGCATTTT. This translates into CASRSRTGLSNQPQHF.

This sequence joins TRBV7-9 and TRBJ2-4; D uncertain. CDR1 and CDR2 (germline): SEHNR, FQNEAQ (reference sequence). CDR3 size: 12 residues. The V gene lost 6 bases and the J gene lost 6 bases, with 9 bases spanning the gap. This CDR3 is CASSQAPNIQYF. CDR3 bases: TGTGCCAGCAGTCAGGCACCAAACATTCAGTACTTC.

The chain has TRBV28 and TRBJ1-1; 8 nucleotides agree with TRBD1. The germline V gene encodes CDR1 MDHEN and CDR2 SYDVKM. The CDR3 consists of 15 residues. The J segment lost 4 bases and the V segment lost 9 bases, leaving 13 bases of the junction unmatched. The CDR3 nucleotides are TGTGCCAGTCGAACCTCAGGGGGCCTGGGCACTGAAGCTTTCTTT. It codes for CASRTSGGLGTEAFF.

The chain employs TRBV10-3 and TRBJ2-4; D remains unclear. V lost 0 bases to trimming and J lost 5 bases, with 14 bases between them. The CDR3 loop spans 16 amino acids. CDR1 and CDR2 from the germline V gene are ENHRY and SYGVKD. CDR3 sequence: CAISESNLRLENIQYF. CDR3 coding DNA: TGTGCCATCAGTGAGTCGAATTTAAGGCTAGAAAACATTCAGTACTTC.

This sequence joins TRBV5-6 and TRBJ1-5, with D perhaps TRBD1 (5 bases). V was pared by 6 bases and J by 0 bases, with 16 bases between. The V gene's germline CDR1 is SGHDT and CDR2 YYEEEE. This CDR3 has 16 amino acids. CDR3 sequence reads: CASKRQGTPSNQPQHF. The CDR3 region has the DNA TGTGCCAGCAAACGGCAGGGCACTCCTAGCAATCAGCCCCAGCATTTT.

This clone was seen a single time. The chain recombines TRBV3-1 (or the pseudogene TRBV3-2) with TRBJ2-7; D is perhaps TRBD1 (6 bases). V lost 4 bases and J lost 4, with 14 bases in between. Germline values: CDR1 LGHDT, CDR2 YNNKEL (reference sequence). The CDR3 runs to 14 residues. The CDR3, as DNA: TGTGCCAGCAGCCCCCGTGACAGGAGTTACGAGCAGTACTTC. Protein: CASSPRDRSYEQYF.

The chain combines TRBV5-1 with TRBJ1-6; 11 bases are a match to TRBD1. With 6 bases clipped from V and 0 bases from J, the junction kept 11 bases outside the gene matches. This CDR3 comprises 19 residues. CDR1 is SGHRS, CDR2 YFSETQ, per germline. This CDR3 is CASTPPDRGPSSYNSPLHF. CDR3 DNA: TGCGCCAGCACCCCCCCGGACAGGGGGCCGAGCTCCTATAATTCACCCCTCCACTTT.

The V call is TRBV7-3, the J call TRBJ2-3; no reliable D call. CDR3 length: 13 amino acids. The germline CDR1 and CDR2 sequences are SGHTA and FQGTGA. Trimming stripped 2 bases from V and 1 base from J, with 4 bases between. The CDR3 protein is CASSLYRTDTQYF. The CDR3 DNA follows: TGTGCCAGCAGCTTATATCGCACAGATACGCAGTATTTT. Full variable domain (rest looked up from reference TRBV7-3 and TRBJ2-3): GAGVSQTPSNKVTEKGKYVELRCDPISGHTALYWYRQSLGQGPEFLIYFQGTGAADDSGLPNDRFFAVRPEGSVSTLKIQRTERGDSAVYLCASSLYRTDTQYFGPGTRLTVL.

For the CDR3, the DNA is TGTGCCAGTAGTATAGATCTTCGGGTACGTGGGCGGACAAACACGGACAATGAGCAGTTCTTC. Residues: CASSIDLRVRGRTNTDNEQFF. The genes are TRBV19 and TRBJ2-1; D is possibly TRBD1 (5 bases). The CDR3 totals 21 residues. Germline V gene lookup returns CDR1 LNHDA and CDR2 SQIVND (reference sequence). Trimming took 0 bases from V and 5 from J, leaving 29 bases between them.

This chain connects TRBV7-3 to TRBJ2-2, with a weak D call TRBD1 (6 bases). Germline V gene sequence: CDR1 SGHTA, CDR2 FQGTGA. There are 16 residues in the CDR3. Trimming stripped 1 base from V and 0 bases from J, with 9 bases between. This CDR3 is CASSLRGGSNTGELFF. The CDR3 region has the DNA TGTGCCAGCAGCTTAAGAGGGGGTTCGAACACCGGGGAGCTGTTTTTT. Full variable domain (rest looked up from reference TRBV7-3 and TRBJ2-2): GAGVSQTPSNKVTEKGKYVELRCDPISGHTALYWYRQSLGQGPEFLIYFQGTGAADDSGLPNDRFFAVRPEGSVSTLKIQRTERGDSAVYLCASSLRGGSNTGELFFGEGSRLTVL.

J is TRBJ2-3 and V is TRBV5-1; D perhaps matches TRBD2 (6 bases). The CDR3 has 14 amino acids. Per germline, CDR1 SGHRS and CDR2 YFSETQ. The ends were cut back, 6 bases at V and 4 bases at J, with 15 bases in the middle. The CDR3 nucleotides read TGCGCCAGCACCCCCGGGACTCCCCCAGATACGCAGTATTTT. This gives the protein CASTPGTPPDTQYF. The whole variable domain, filled in from reference TRBV5-1 and TRBJ2-3, reads KAGVTQTPRYLIKTRGQQVTLSCSPISGHRSVSWYQQTPGQGLQFLFEYFSETQRNKGNFPGRFSGRQFSNSRSEMNVSTLELGDSALYLCASTPGTPPDTQYFGPGTRLTVL.

The chain links TRBV29-1 to TRBJ2-7; D is undetermined. The CDR3 has 12 residues. Germline values: CDR1 SQVTM, CDR2 ANQGSEA. V was clipped by 4 bases and J by 2 bases, with 9 bases between them. The CDR3, as DNA: TGCAGCGTTGGTTCCCCTACCTACGAGCAGTACTTC. Protein sequence: CSVGSPTYEQYF.

The rearrangement uses TRBV6-2 or TRBV6-3 and TRBJ2-7; a weak D match, TRBD2 (6 bases). The V end lost 1 base, the J end lost 6 bases, and 7 bases lay between the germline ends. This CDR3 comprises 12 residues. Per the germline V gene, CDR1 is MNHEY and CDR2 is SVGEGT. As DNA, the CDR3 is TGTGCCAGCAGTTACTTGGGACTCGAGCAGTACTTC. This codes for CASSYLGLEQYF.

The chain joins TRBV4-3 to TRBJ2-2; 8 nucleotides align to TRBD1. Germline V gene lookup returns CDR1 LGHNA and CDR2 YSLEER. The trim removed 0 bases at V and 1 base at J, leaving 7 bases unmatched. This CDR3 is built from 18 residues. The CDR3 here is CASSQELRTGMNTGELFF. The CDR3 bases are TGCGCCAGCAGCCAAGAGCTGCGGACAGGGATGAACACCGGGGAGCTGTTTTTT.

The V gene is TRBV4-3, the J gene TRBJ1-1; 9 nucleotides agree with TRBD1. The trim removed 2 bases at V and 4 bases at J, leaving 5 bases unmatched. CDR1 LGHNA and CDR2 YSLEER come from the germline V gene. This CDR3 region has 15 residues. The CDR3 is CASSQIRTGATEAFF. CDR3 nucleotides: TGCGCCAGCAGCCAAATACGGACAGGGGCCACTGAAGCTTTCTTT.

J is TRBJ2-1 and V is TRBV18, with D tentatively TRBD2 (6 bases). Per germline, CDR1 KGHSH and CDR2 LQKENI. There are 14 residues in the CDR3. The V and J ends lost 4 bases and 6 bases respectively, with 13 bases between them. The CDR3 DNA is TGTGCCAGCTCACTCAGACTAGAATTCAATGAGCAGTTCTTC. Translating it yields CASSLRLEFNEQFF.

Regarding this clone: At one of its ends the junction is not consistent with the germline gene, which may arise from a read error. The rearrangement uses TRBV7-7 and TRBJ2-3, with D possibly matching TRBD1 (6 bases). The germline gives CDR1 SSHAT, CDR2 FNYEAQ (reference sequence). The CDR3 contains 14 residues. The CDR3 sequence is CASSLGRGADTQYF. In DNA, the CDR3 is TGTGCTAGCAGCTTAGGCAGGGGCGCAGATACGCAGTATTTT.

The gene calls are TRBV5-4 and TRBJ2-7; 8 bases map to TRBD1. Germline CDR1 is SGHNT and CDR2 is YYREEE (reference sequence). V lost 0 bases, J lost 3 bases, and 8 bases stayed unmatched. The CDR3 is 16 amino acids. CDR3 bases: TGTGCCAGCAGCTTGGGCGGAATACAGGGGGACTACGAGCAGTACTTC. It codes for CASSLGGIQGDYEQYF.